Shown below are 12 T cell receptor beta chains from a single sample sequenced in a study of T cell changes during pregnancy in multiple sclerosis. Some clones are missing from TCRdb's copy, which holds only in-frame ones; the method was immunoSEQ multiplex PCR. This table has approximately 88,000 clones, about 94% appearing once. The specimen was peripheral blood, collected in the third trimester of pregnancy. The source of these receptors is a female donor with multiple sclerosis, enrolled in a pregnancy study.

The gene calls are TRBV19 and TRBJ1-5; 7 bases match TRBD1. Germline loops: CDR1 LNHDA, CDR2 SQIVND (reference sequence). The trim removed 9 bases at V and 6 bases at J, leaving 14 bases unmatched. This CDR3 region has 15 residues. CDR3 region: CASTSRGSYSQPQHF. The CDR3 coding sequence is TGTGCCAGCACTTCCAGGGGGTCGTATTCTCAGCCCCAGCATTTT.

The V gene is TRBV28, the J gene TRBJ2-2, with a possible D match to TRBD2 (5 bases). V gave up 5 bases and J gave up 2 bases, with 6 bases separating them. Germline lookup yields CDR1 MDHEN and CDR2 SYDVKM. The CDR3 runs to 13 residues. The CDR3 DNA reads as TGTGCCAGCAGTCGGGAAAACACCGGGGAGCTGTTTTTT. Protein sequence: CASSRENTGELFF.

The chain has TRBV11-2 and TRBJ2-7; possibly TRBD1 for D (5 bases). Per the germline V gene, CDR1 is SGHAT and CDR2 is FQNNGV. V was shortened by 0 bases and J by 3 bases, with 15 bases between the two germline ends. CDR3 size: 16 residues. The CDR3 region is CASSLEGREINYEQYF. CDR3 bases: TGTGCCAGCAGCTTAGAGGGCAGGGAAATAAACTACGAGCAGTACTTC.

V gene TRBV19 combines with J gene TRBJ2-6, with D possibly TRBD2 on 5 matching bases. The germline gives CDR1 LNHDA, CDR2 SQIVND (reference sequence). The CDR3 has 16 residues. Trimming removed 9 bases from V and 0 bases from J, with 15 bases in between. The CDR3, as DNA: TGTGCCAGCGGACGGACTCCGAGCTCTGGGGCCAACGTCCTGACTTTC. This encodes CASGRTPSSGANVLTF. Supplemented by reference TRBV19 and TRBJ2-6, the full variable domain reads DGGITQSPKYLFRKEGQNVTLSCEQNLNHDAMYWYRQDPGQGLRLIYYSQIVNDFQKGDIAEGYSVSREKKESFPLTVTSAQKNPTAFYLCASGRTPSSGANVLTFGAGSRLTVL.

This clone came up once. The rearrangement links TRBV28 to TRBJ2-4, with a tentative D call TRBD1 (6 bases). V lost 4 bases, J lost 0 bases, and 10 bases lay in between. This CDR3 has 15 residues. Germline lookup yields CDR1 MDHEN and CDR2 SYDVKM. CDR3 residues: CASSSGAVAKNIQYF. CDR3 coding DNA: TGTGCCAGCAGTTCAGGGGCTGTAGCCAAAAACATTCAGTACTTC.

This clone was found once. V usage is TRBV9 and J usage is TRBJ2-7, with TRBD1 matching over 9 bases. V shed 2 bases, J shed 6 bases, and the junction held 9 bases outside the gene matches. Germline V gives CDR1 SGDLS, CDR2 YYNGEE. There are 15 residues in the CDR3. This CDR3 reads CASSVSGTGSIEQYF. The CDR3 coding sequence is TGTGCCAGCAGCGTCTCCGGGACAGGGTCGATCGAGCAGTACTTC. Full variable domain (rest looked up from reference TRBV9 and TRBJ2-7): DSGVTQTPKHLITATGQRVTLRCSPRSGDLSVYWYQQSLDQGLQFLIQYYNGEERAKGNILERFSAQQFPDLHSELNLSSLELGDSALYFCASSVSGTGSIEQYFGPGTRLTVT.

The gene calls are TRBV27 and TRBJ1-5; possible D gene TRBD1, 6 bases. The CDR3 is 14 residues long. Germline CDR1 MNHEY, CDR2 SMNVEV (reference sequence). Deletions cut 6 bases from V and 6 bases from J, with 15 bases between. The CDR3 here is CASSPGHLVQPQHF. DNA of the CDR3: TGTGCCAGCAGCCCGGGACATTTAGTTCAGCCCCAGCATTTT.

The gene calls are TRBV14 and TRBJ2-2; D perhaps matches TRBD1 (5 bases). V lost 6 bases and J 3 bases, leaving 8 bases between the germline ends. Germline values: CDR1 SGHDN, CDR2 FVKESK. The CDR3 totals 13 residues. CDR3 sequence reads: CASSLTDTGELFF. CDR3 DNA: TGTGCCAGCAGTCTGACAGACACCGGGGAGCTGTTTTTT. The full variable domain, in which reference TRBV14 and TRBJ2-2 provide the parts outside the CDR3, is EAGVTQFPSHSVIEKGQTVTLRCDPISGHDNLYWYRRVMGKEIKFLLHFVKESKQDESGMPNNRFLAERTGGTYSTLKVQPAELEDSGVYFCASSLTDTGELFFGEGSRLTVL.

The chain couples TRBV10-1 to TRBJ2-7, with 9 positions matching TRBD1. This CDR3 region has 14 residues. After removal of 5 bases from V and 6 bases from J, the junction contained 8 bases not matched to a gene. The germline V gene encodes CDR1 WNHNN and CDR2 SYGVQD (reference sequence). This chain's CDR3 is CASSPDRGAREQYF. The CDR3 DNA is TGCGCCAGCAGTCCGGACAGGGGAGCCCGCGAGCAGTACTTC.

The sample holds one count of this clone. The chain recombines TRBV7-9 with TRBJ2-3; 7 positions match TRBD2. The V segment lost 6 bases and the J segment 5 bases; nucleotides outside the gene matches: 14. The CDR3 sequence is 16 residues long. CDR1 and CDR2 from the germline V gene are SEHNR and FQNEAQ (reference sequence). This chain's CDR3 is CASSTLPAGDRDTQYF. The DNA of the CDR3 is TGTGCCAGCAGTACCCTCCCCGCGGGAGATCGAGATACGCAGTATTTT. The full variable domain, in which reference TRBV7-9 and TRBJ2-3 provide the parts outside the CDR3, is DTGVSQNPRHKITKRGQNVTFRCDPISEHNRLYWYRQTLGQGPEFLTYFQNEAQLEKSRLLSDRFSAERPKGSFSTLEIQRTEQGDSAMYLCASSTLPAGDRDTQYFGPGTRLTVL.

This rearrangement joins TRBV7-6 to TRBJ1-3, with 9 bases identical to TRBD1. V lost 5 bases and J lost 2; bases outside the gene matches: 10. Germline-derived CDR1 and CDR2 are SGHVS and FNYEAQ. The CDR3 spans 17 residues. CDR3 bases: TGTGCCAGCAGCCGTCCGATACAGGGGGCGCCTGGAAACACCATATATTTT. It yields the protein CASSRPIQGAPGNTIYF.

V usage is TRBV7-6 and J usage is TRBJ2-7, with a weak D call TRBD1 (6 bases). The CDR3 covers 18 residues. The germline gives CDR1 SGHVS, CDR2 FNYEAQ. The ends were cut back, 5 bases at V and 3 bases at J, with 26 bases in the middle. The DNA of the CDR3 is TGTGCCAGCAGCCAAATACAGGGAACGGGCGGGCCGTACTACGAGCAGTACTTC. It yields the protein CASSQIQGTGGPYYEQYF. Based on the CDR3 plus reference TRBV7-6 and TRBJ2-7, the full variable domain is GAGVSQSPRYKVTKRGQDVALRCDPISGHVSLYWYRQALGQGPEFLTYFNYEAQQDKSGLPNDRFSAERPEGSISTLTIQRTEQRDSAMYRCASSQIQGTGGPYYEQYFGPGTRLTVT.